This TCR beta chain was observed in a study of cytomegalovirus exposure and HLA in healthy donors. This PCR relied on a set of 60 Vbeta primers and 13 Jbeta primers. Sequencing was performed with immunoSEQ multiplex PCR; in TCRdb, only in-frame clones are kept and a portion is missing. Counted here are about 140,000 clones, about four fifths occurring once; the ten biggest clones make up 4.5% to 5%. Note on this clone: The antigen is unknown.

General study points: Only CMV serostatus was available as immune exposure information. In a later analysis, CMV-associated beta chains were mostly HLA-associated, it appeared.

The CMV serostatus of this donor was not recorded. The source material was PBMCs. This receptor was obtained from a man aged 25 to 40 in good health.

As DNA, the CDR3 is TGTGCCAGCAGCTTTTTAGACAGGAGCTCTGGAAACACCATATATTTT. Translating it yields CASSFLDRSSGNTIYF. V is TRBV5-4 and J is TRBJ1-3, with D possibly being TRBD1 (6 bases). This CDR3 comprises 16 residues. Per germline, CDR1 SGHNT and CDR2 YYREEE (reference sequence). The V end was cut by 2 bases, the J end by 0 bases, with 12 bases between.